The 26 T cell receptor beta chains given below trace back to one sample, sequenced in a study of glioma-infiltrating T cells (TCRdb year 2016). The sample was run on an Illumina MiSeq. TCR alpha and beta CDR3 regions were amplified with the iRepertoire nested amplicon-rescue multiplex PCR (arm-PCR) platform from RNA. The public reads were quality trimmed at Q25 with fastp and then assembled into clones with MiXCR by TCRdb, keeping productive beta chains. One record per CDR3 amino acid sequence lists the most common genes and DNA. Across this sample there are 300,000 to 400,000 distinct CDR3 sequences, with 41% seen only once. In total, the top ten clones hold about 11% of the sample. The specimen sequenced was glioma tissue, nonneoplastic brain tissue, or PBMCs (not recorded which). Source of these receptors: a human donor with low-grade glioma or glioblastoma, undergoing nonglioma brain surgery, or in good health (not recorded which).

This clonotype was seen a handful of times. The gene calls are TRBV4-1 and TRBJ2-7; TRBD2 matches at 10 bases. V lost 2 bases to trimming and J lost 1 base; unmatched junction nucleotides: 2. Germline CDR1 MGHRA, CDR2 YSYEKL. The CDR3 spans 15 residues. CDR3 sequence: CASSQTSGTSYEQYF. CDR3 DNA: TGCGCCAGCAGCCAAACTAGCGGGACTTCCTACGAGCAGTACTTC.

In the case of this clonotype: A read error may be the cause here, since a much bigger clone is one base away. The chain uses TRBV6-6 and TRBJ1-5; D gene unclear. The CDR3 covers 14 residues. Germline loops: CDR1 MNHNY, CDR2 SVGAGI (reference sequence). The CDR3 reads CASTPRGENRPQHF. In DNA, the CDR3 is TGTGCCAGCACCCCGCGGGGAGAGAATCGGCCCCAGCATTTT.

About this clonotype: Germline is not matched at one junction end, which may reflect a read error. The chain recombines TRBV27 with TRBJ1-2, with a possible D match to TRBD1 (6 bases). Per germline, CDR1 MNHEY and CDR2 SMNVEV (reference sequence). This CDR3 is 15 amino acids long. CDR3 sequence (DNA): TGTGCCAGCAGTACGTGGGGGCAGCCGAACTATGGCTACGCCTTC. It is translated as CASSTWGQPNYGYAF.

In regard to this clonotype: A clone one base away is much larger, so this may be a read error. The genes are TRBV6-2 or TRBV6-3 and TRBJ1-5; D unresolved. The germline V gene has CDR1 MNHEY and CDR2 SVGEGT. CDR3 size: 15 residues. Trimming took off 4 bases at V and 4 bases at J, with 14 bases between the two ends. The CDR3 loop reads CASSSGFQRNQPQHF. The DNA of the CDR3 is TGTGCCAGCAGTTCGGGATTCCAGAGAAATCAGCCCCAGCATTTT.

This clonotype was found many times. This sequence joins TRBV6-2 or TRBV6-3 and TRBJ2-7, with a possible D match to TRBD1 (5 bases). Germline V gene lookup returns CDR1 MNHEY and CDR2 SVGEGT. V gave up 2 bases and J gave up 6 bases, with 14 bases separating them. The CDR3 totals 14 residues. This CDR3 reads CASSYEQGAFEQYF. The CDR3 DNA sequence: TGTGCCAGCAGTTACGAGCAGGGTGCCTTCGAGCAGTACTTC.

The table lists this clonotype with a few counts. The genes are TRBV19 and TRBJ1-5; the match to TRBD1 covers 9 bases. Losses at the gene ends were 6 bases for V and 4 bases for J; bases not matched to a gene: 7. Germline loops: CDR1 LNHDA, CDR2 SQIVND (reference sequence). This CDR3 spans 15 amino acids. CDR3 region: CASSTGQGRNQPQHF. CDR3 in DNA: TGTGCCAGTAGCACCGGACAGGGGAGGAATCAGCCCCAGCATTTT.

This clonotype came up a few times. The CDR3 sequence: CASSPDRGIGTEAFF. The CDR3 bases are TGTGCCAGCAGTCCGGACAGGGGGATAGGGACTGAAGCTTTCTTT. This chain connects TRBV6-1 to TRBJ1-1; TRBD1 matches at 10 bases. Per the germline V gene, CDR1 is MNHNS and CDR2 is SASEGT. The CDR3 spans 15 residues. V lost 5 bases to trimming and J lost 5 bases; unmatched junction nucleotides: 8.

The rearrangement uses TRBV20-1 and TRBJ2-1; D not certain. Trimming stripped 0 bases from V and 4 bases from J, with 13 bases between. The germline V gene has CDR1 DFQATT and CDR2 SNEGSKA (reference sequence). This CDR3 has 15 residues. The CDR3 region is CSARDFRAPYNEQFF. The CDR3 coding sequence is TGCAGTGCTAGAGATTTCCGGGCCCCTTACAATGAGCAGTTCTTC.

The table lists this clonotype with a few counts. The CDR3 DNA follows: TGTGCCAGCAGTTCACATGGGACAGGTACCGGGGAGCTGTTTTTT. It codes for CASSSHGTGTGELFF. The genes are TRBV28 and TRBJ2-2; 8 bases are a match to TRBD1. The CDR3 spans 15 residues. Losses at the gene ends were 4 bases for V and 5 bases for J; bases not matched to a gene: 6. CDR1 MDHEN and CDR2 SYDVKM come from the germline V gene.

This clonotype was counted a few times. The chain joins TRBV7-2 to TRBJ2-1; 8 bases line up with TRBD2. The trim removed 1 base at V and 8 bases at J, leaving 10 bases unmatched. Germline V CDR1 and CDR2: SGHTA, FQGNSA. The CDR3 runs 16 residues. The CDR3 protein is CASSLGSGSRLYEQFF. CDR3 bases: TGTGCCAGCAGCTTAGGGAGCGGGAGTCGCCTCTATGAGCAGTTCTTC.

In the case of this clonotype: A read error may be the cause here, since a much bigger clone is one base away. The CDR3 ends on some other residue instead of the conserved phenylalanine or tryptophan, so this is likely a read error. The J gene is TRBJ1-1, the V gene TRBV20-1; 8 bases align to TRBD1. Trimming took 5 bases from V and 8 from J; bases not matched to a gene: 4. The CDR3 runs 11 residues. CDR1 and CDR2 from the germline V gene are DFQATT and SNEGSKA (reference sequence). Here the CDR3 reads CSAPRQGEAFS. CDR3 sequence (DNA): TGCAGTGCTCCCCGACAGGGGGAAGCTTTCTCT.

This clonotype has a handful of counts. The rearrangement uses TRBV7-6 and TRBJ2-1; 9 bases agree with TRBD2. V lost 5 bases, J lost 7 bases, and 12 bases stayed unmatched. Per the germline V gene, CDR1 is SGHVS and CDR2 is FNYEAQ. This CDR3 is 16 amino acids long. The CDR3 sequence is CASSLLAGVIWNEQFF. In DNA form, the CDR3 reads TGTGCCAGCAGCCTATTAGCGGGAGTGATTTGGAATGAGCAGTTCTTC.

The sample holds a few counts of this clonotype. CDR3 nucleotides: TGTGCCAGCAGCTTATTTGGGTCAGCCCCTGGAAACACCATATATTTT. Translating gives CASSLFGSAPGNTIYF. V usage is TRBV7-2 and J usage is TRBJ1-3; the D is unclear. The V gene lost 2 bases and the J gene lost 2 bases, with 13 bases spanning the gap. Germline V gives CDR1 SGHTA, CDR2 FQGNSA. The CDR3 has 16 amino acids.

Concerning this clonotype itself: An end of the junction does not agree with germline; a read error may underlie this. This chain links TRBV6-2 or TRBV6-3 with TRBJ1-1; the match to TRBD1 covers 8 bases. The CDR3 extends over 18 amino acids. Germline values: CDR1 MNHEY, CDR2 SVGEGT. Here the CDR3 DNA reads TGTGCCAGCAGTTACTCGAGGGGACAGGCACTAAGGGAGACTGAAGCTTCCTTT. Translating gives CASSYSRGQALRETEASF.

Turning to this clonotype: A single base separates this from a much larger clone, so it may be a read error. The chain joins TRBV27 to TRBJ2-7, with 8 bases identical to TRBD1. Per germline, CDR1 MNHEY and CDR2 SMNVEV (reference sequence). There are 16 residues in the CDR3. Germline trimming cut 0 bases from V and 2 bases from J; bases unmatched to any gene: 6. The CDR3 reads CASSLSGQGYTYEQYF. CDR3 sequence (DNA): TGTGCCAGCAGTTTATCCGGACAGGGTTATACCTACGAGCAGTACTTC.

The chain recombines TRBV7-2 with TRBJ2-6; D is ambiguous. The CDR3 runs to 14 residues. V was clipped by 1 base and J by 13 bases, with 14 bases between them. CDR1 SGHTA and CDR2 FQGNSA come from the germline V gene. The CDR3 reads CASSLDYSSGVLTF. CDR3 DNA: TGTGCCAGCAGCTTAGATTACTCCTCCGGAGTCCTGACTTTC.

This clonotype has a handful of counts. V is TRBV6-1 and J is TRBJ2-6; no definite D call. The CDR3 is 15 amino acids. The V gene's germline CDR1 is MNHNS and CDR2 SASEGT. The ends were cut back, 5 bases at V and 1 base at J, with 9 bases in the middle. The CDR3 sequence is CASSYLLSGANVLTF. CDR3 nucleotides: TGTGCCAGCAGTTATTTGCTGTCTGGGGCCAACGTCCTGACTTTC.

With respect to this clonotype: A clone one base away is much larger, so this may be a read error. This chain joins TRBV27 and TRBJ1-2; D perhaps matches TRBD1 (5 bases). V was trimmed by 4 bases and J by 8 bases, leaving 14 bases between them. CDR1 is MNHEY and CDR2 is SMNVEV in the germline V gene (reference sequence). The CDR3 contains 13 residues. In nucleotides, the CDR3 is TGTGCCAGCAGTTCCCTGGGGGAGGACGGCTACACCTTC. It codes for CASSSLGEDGYTF.

Comment on this clonotype: A single base separates this from a much larger clone, so it may be a read error. Lacking the conserved final phenylalanine or tryptophan, this CDR3 likely reflects a read error. J is TRBJ1-5 and V is TRBV27, with D possibly matching TRBD1 (5 bases). The V end was cut by 4 bases, the J end by 6 bases, with 10 bases between. The CDR3 contains 13 residues. CDR1 is MNHEY, CDR2 SMNVEV, per germline (reference sequence). This CDR3 reads CASSWGTGQPQHI. For the CDR3, the DNA is TGTGCCAGCAGTTGGGGCACAGGTCAGCCCCAGCATATT.

This rearrangement joins TRBV6-2 or TRBV6-3 to TRBJ1-4; TRBD1 aligns across 7 bases. With V trimmed by 7 bases and J by 5 bases, 13 bases remained unmatched. The germline V gene encodes CDR1 MNHEY and CDR2 SVGEGT. This CDR3 spans 16 amino acids. Here the CDR3 reads CASNTRIGTENEKLFF. CDR3 in DNA: TGTGCCAGCAATACTCGAATCGGGACAGAGAATGAAAAACTGTTTTTT.

V and J are TRBV6-4 and TRBJ2-2; D is tentatively TRBD1 or TRBD2 (6 bases each). Germline loops: CDR1 MRHNA, CDR2 SNTAGT. The V gene lost 5 bases and the J gene lost 3 bases, with 7 bases spanning the gap. CDR3 length equals 13 residues. The DNA of the CDR3 is TGTGCCAGCAGTAGGGGGGACACCGGGGAGCTGTTTTTT. As protein: CASSRGDTGELFF.

There are a few counts of this clonotype. The chain employs TRBV12-3 or TRBV12-4 and TRBJ2-3; TRBD1 matches at 8 bases. The trim removed 8 bases at V and 2 bases at J, leaving 6 bases unmatched. This CDR3 is built from 14 residues. For the CDR3, the DNA is TGTGCCAGCGGTGGGACAGGAAACACAGATACGCAGTATTTT. Translating gives CASGGTGNTDTQYF.

The rearrangement uses TRBV19 and TRBJ1-5; TRBD1 aligns across 7 bases. This CDR3 region has 17 residues. Per the germline V gene, CDR1 is LNHDA and CDR2 is SQIVND (reference sequence). V lost 4 bases to trimming and J lost 0 bases; unmatched junction nucleotides: 9. CDR3: CASSKGQELYSNQPQHF. CDR3 coding DNA: TGTGCCAGTAGTAAAGGACAGGAACTATATAGCAATCAGCCCCAGCATTTT.

This chain uses TRBV2 with TRBJ1-1, with D unresolved. Germline values: CDR1 SNHLY, CDR2 FYNNEI. The CDR3 has 15 residues. Trimming removed 5 bases at V and 1 base at J, with 14 bases between. CDR3 DNA: TGTGCCAGCAGTCGGTGGGCGTCGGGGAACACTGAAGCTTTCTTT. This gives the protein CASSRWASGNTEAFF.

The chain carries TRBV7-2 and TRBJ2-7; the D call may be TRBD1 or TRBD2 (5 bases each). The length of the CDR3 is 14 residues. In germline, CDR1 is SGHTA, CDR2 FQGNSA. Trimming removed 4 bases at V and 6 bases at J, with 16 bases between. CDR3 coding DNA: TGTGCCAGCAGCTCGGGACCCCGCGGTCTCGAGCAGTACTTC. Translated, it gives CASSSGPRGLEQYF. Drawing the rest from reference TRBV7-2 and TRBJ2-7, the complete variable domain is GAGVSQSPSNKVTEKGKDVELRCDPISGHTALYWYRQSLGQGLEFLIYFQGNSAPDKSGLPSDRFSAERTGGSVSTLTIQRTQQEDSAVYLCASSSGPRGLEQYFGPGTRLTVT.

This clonotype was recorded a few times. This chain uses TRBV28 with TRBJ2-3; TRBD1 agrees at 11 bases. V was pared by 6 bases and J by 2 bases, with 10 bases of the junction left unmatched. Germline CDR1 is MDHEN and CDR2 is SYDVKM. This CDR3 is 17 amino acids long. The CDR3 nucleotides are TGTGCCAGCAGGCTCCCCGGGACAGGGGGTTTCACAGATACGCAGTATTTT. It codes for CASRLPGTGGFTDTQYF.